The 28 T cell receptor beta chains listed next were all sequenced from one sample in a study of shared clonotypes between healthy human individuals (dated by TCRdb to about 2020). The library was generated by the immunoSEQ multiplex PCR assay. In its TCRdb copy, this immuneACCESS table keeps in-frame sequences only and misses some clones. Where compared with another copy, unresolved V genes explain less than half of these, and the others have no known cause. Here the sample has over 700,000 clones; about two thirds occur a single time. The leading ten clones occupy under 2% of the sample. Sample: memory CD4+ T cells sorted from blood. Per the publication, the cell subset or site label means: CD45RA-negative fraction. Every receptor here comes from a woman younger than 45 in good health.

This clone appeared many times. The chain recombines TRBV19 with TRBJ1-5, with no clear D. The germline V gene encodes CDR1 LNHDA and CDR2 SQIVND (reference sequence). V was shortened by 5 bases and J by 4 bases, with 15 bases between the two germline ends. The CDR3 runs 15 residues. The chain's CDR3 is CASSGTGWYNQPQHF. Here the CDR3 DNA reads TGTGCCAGTAGTGGTACCGGGTGGTATAATCAGCCCCAGCATTTT.

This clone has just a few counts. The CDR3 is CASSYSDRGDYGYTF. In nucleotides, the CDR3 is TGTGCCAGCAGTTACTCCGACAGGGGGGACTATGGCTACACCTTC. The J gene is TRBJ1-2, the V gene TRBV6-5; 9 positions agree with TRBD1. Germline values: CDR1 MNHEY, CDR2 SVGAGI. Trimming removed 0 bases from V and 3 bases from J; junction bases left unmatched: 2. This CDR3 is 15 amino acids long.

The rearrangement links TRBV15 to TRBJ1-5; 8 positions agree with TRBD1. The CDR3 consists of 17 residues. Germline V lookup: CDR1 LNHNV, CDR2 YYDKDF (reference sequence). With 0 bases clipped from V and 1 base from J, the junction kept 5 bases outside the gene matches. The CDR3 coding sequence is TGTGCCACCAGCAGAGACAGGGGGCTGGGAAGCAATCAGCCCCAGCATTTT. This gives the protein CATSRDRGLGSNQPQHF.

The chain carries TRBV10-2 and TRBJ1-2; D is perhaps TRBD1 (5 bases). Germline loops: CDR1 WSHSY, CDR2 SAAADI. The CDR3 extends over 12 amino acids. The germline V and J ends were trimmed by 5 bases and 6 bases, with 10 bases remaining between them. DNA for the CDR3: TGCGCCAGCAGTCCGATGGGGGATGGCTACACCTTC. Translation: CASSPMGDGYTF.

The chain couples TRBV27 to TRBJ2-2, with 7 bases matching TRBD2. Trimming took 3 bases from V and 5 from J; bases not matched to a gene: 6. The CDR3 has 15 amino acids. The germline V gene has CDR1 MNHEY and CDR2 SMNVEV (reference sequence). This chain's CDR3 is CASSFWAGETGELFF. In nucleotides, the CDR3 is TGTGCCAGCAGTTTTTGGGCGGGAGAGACCGGGGAGCTGTTTTTT.

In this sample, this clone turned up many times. CDR3 protein: CASSYGLGFEKLFF. CDR3 DNA sequence: TGTGCCAGCAGCTACGGGTTGGGGTTTGAAAAACTGTTTTTT. This chain links TRBV11-2 with TRBJ1-4; D is unresolved. The CDR3 has 14 residues. Germline V gene data show CDR1 as SGHAT and CDR2 as FQNNGV. V was clipped by 4 bases and J by 7 bases, with 13 bases between them.

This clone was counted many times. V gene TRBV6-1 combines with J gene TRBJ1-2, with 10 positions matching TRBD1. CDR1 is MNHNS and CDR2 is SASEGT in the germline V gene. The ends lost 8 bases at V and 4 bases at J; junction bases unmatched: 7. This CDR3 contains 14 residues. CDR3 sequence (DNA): TGTGCCAGCGGAAGGGACAGGGGCCCCTATGGCTACACCTTC. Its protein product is CASGRDRGPYGYTF.

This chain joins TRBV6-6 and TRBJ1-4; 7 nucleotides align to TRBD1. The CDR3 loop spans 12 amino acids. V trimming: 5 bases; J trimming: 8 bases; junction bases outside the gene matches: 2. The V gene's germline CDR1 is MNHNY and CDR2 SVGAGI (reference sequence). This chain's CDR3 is CASSQDREKLFF. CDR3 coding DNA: TGTGCCAGCAGTCAGGACAGGGAAAAACTGTTTTTT.

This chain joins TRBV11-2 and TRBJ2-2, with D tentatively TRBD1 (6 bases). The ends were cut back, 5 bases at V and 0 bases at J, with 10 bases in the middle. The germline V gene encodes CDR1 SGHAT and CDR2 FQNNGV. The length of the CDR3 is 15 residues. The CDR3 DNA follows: TGTGCCAGCAGCAGGAACAGGGCGAACACCGGGGAGCTGTTTTTT. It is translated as CASSRNRANTGELFF. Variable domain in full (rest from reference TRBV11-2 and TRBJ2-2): EAGVAQSPRYKIIEKRQSVAFWCNPISGHATLYWYQQILGQGPKLLIQFQNNGVVDDSQLPKDRFSAERLKGVDSTLKIQPAKLEDSAVYLCASSRNRANTGELFFGEGSRLTVL.

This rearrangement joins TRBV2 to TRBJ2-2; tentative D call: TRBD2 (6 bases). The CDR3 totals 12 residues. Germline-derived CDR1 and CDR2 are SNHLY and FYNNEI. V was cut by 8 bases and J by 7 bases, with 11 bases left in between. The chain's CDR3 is CASLGGFGELFF. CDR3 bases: TGTGCCAGCTTAGGAGGGTTCGGGGAGCTGTTTTTT.

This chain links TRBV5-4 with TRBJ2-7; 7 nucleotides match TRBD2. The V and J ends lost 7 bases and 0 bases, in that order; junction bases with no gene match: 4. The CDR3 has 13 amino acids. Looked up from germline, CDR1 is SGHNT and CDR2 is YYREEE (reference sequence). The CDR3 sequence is CASARDYSYEQYF. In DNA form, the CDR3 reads TGTGCCAGCGCCCGGGACTACTCCTACGAGCAGTACTTC.

The CDR3 here is CASSLAGDGNTEAFF. The CDR3 coding sequence is TGTGCCAGCAGCTTGGCAGGGGATGGGAACACTGAAGCTTTCTTT. The chain uses TRBV5-4 and TRBJ1-1; D perhaps matches TRBD1 (6 bases). The CDR3 is made up of 15 amino acids. CDR1 is SGHNT, CDR2 YYREEE, per germline (reference sequence). Trimming shortened V by 0 bases and J by 1 base, and 10 bases separated the two germline ends. The whole variable domain, remainder taken from reference TRBV5-4 and TRBJ1-1, is ETGVTQSPTHLIKTRGQQVTLRCSSQSGHNTVSWYQQALGQGPQFIFQYYREEENGRGNFPPRFSGLQFPNYSSELNVNALELDDSALYLCASSLAGDGNTEAFFGQGTRLTVV.

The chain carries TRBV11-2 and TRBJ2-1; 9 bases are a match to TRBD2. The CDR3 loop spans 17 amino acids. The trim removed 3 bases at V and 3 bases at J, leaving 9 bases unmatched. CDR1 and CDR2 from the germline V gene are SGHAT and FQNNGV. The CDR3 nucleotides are TGTGCCAGCAGCTTGGATAGCGGGAGTGGGGGCTACAATGAGCAGTTCTTC. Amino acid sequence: CASSLDSGSGGYNEQFF. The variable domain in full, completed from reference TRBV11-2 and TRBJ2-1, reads EAGVAQSPRYKIIEKRQSVAFWCNPISGHATLYWYQQILGQGPKLLIQFQNNGVVDDSQLPKDRFSAERLKGVDSTLKIQPAKLEDSAVYLCASSLDSGSGGYNEQFFGPGTRLTVL.

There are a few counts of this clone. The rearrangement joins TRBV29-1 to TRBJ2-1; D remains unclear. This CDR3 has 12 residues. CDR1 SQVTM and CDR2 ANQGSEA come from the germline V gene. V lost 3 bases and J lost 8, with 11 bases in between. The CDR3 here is CSVEIASDEQFF. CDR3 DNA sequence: TGCAGCGTTGAGATAGCTAGTGATGAGCAGTTCTTC.

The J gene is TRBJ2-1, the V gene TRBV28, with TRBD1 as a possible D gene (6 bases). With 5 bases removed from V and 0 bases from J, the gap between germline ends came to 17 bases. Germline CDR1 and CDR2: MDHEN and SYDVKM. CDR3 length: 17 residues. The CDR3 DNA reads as TGTGCCAGCAGTCATCCCCCGAGAGGGGGCTCCTACAATGAGCAGTTCTTC. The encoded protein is CASSHPPRGGSYNEQFF.

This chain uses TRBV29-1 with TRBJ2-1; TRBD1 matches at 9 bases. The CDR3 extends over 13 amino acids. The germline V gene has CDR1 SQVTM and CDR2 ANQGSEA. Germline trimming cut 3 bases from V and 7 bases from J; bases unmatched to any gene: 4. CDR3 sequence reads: CSVDTGGPNEQFF. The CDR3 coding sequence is TGCAGCGTTGACACAGGGGGCCCGAATGAGCAGTTCTTC.

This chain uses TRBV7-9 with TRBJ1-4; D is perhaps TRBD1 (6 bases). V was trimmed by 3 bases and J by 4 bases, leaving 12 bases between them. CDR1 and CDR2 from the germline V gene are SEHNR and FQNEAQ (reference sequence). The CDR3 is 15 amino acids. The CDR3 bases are TGTGCCAGCAGCTTTCAGGGAGGGGGTAATGAAAAACTGTTTTTT. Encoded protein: CASSFQGGGNEKLFF.

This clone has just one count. The CDR3: CASSPGPLLETQYF. The CDR3, as DNA: TGTGCCAGTAGCCCGGGACCCCTACTGGAGACCCAGTACTTC. The chain carries TRBV19 and TRBJ2-5; either TRBD1 or TRBD2 may supply D (5 bases each). Germline CDR1 LNHDA, CDR2 SQIVND (reference sequence). The CDR3 totals 14 residues. V lost 6 bases to trimming and J lost 5 bases, with 16 bases between them.

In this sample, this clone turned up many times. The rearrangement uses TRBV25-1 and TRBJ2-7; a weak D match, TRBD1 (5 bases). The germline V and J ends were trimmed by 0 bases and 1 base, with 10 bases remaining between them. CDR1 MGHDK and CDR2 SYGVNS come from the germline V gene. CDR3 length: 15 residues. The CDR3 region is CASSEYRQKSYEQYF. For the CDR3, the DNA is TGTGCCAGCAGTGAATACCGACAGAAATCCTACGAGCAGTACTTC.

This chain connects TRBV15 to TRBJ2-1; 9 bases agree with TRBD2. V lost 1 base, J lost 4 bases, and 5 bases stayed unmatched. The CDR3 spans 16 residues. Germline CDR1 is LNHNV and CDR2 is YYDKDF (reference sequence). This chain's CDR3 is CATSRGSGSRYNEQFF. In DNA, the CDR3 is TGTGCCACCAGCAGAGGTAGCGGGAGTAGATACAATGAGCAGTTCTTC.

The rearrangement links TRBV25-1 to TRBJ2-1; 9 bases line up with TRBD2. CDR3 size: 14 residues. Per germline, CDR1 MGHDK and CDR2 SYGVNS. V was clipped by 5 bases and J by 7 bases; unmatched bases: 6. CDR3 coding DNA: TGTGCCAGCAGTAACGGGACTAGCCTTAATGAGCAGTTCTTC. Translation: CASSNGTSLNEQFF. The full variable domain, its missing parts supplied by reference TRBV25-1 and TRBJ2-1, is EADIYQTPRYLVIGTGKKITLECSQTMGHDKMYWYQQDPGMELHLIHYSYGVNSTEKGDLSSESTVSRIRTEHFPLTLESARPSHTSQYLCASSNGTSLNEQFFGPGTRLTVL.

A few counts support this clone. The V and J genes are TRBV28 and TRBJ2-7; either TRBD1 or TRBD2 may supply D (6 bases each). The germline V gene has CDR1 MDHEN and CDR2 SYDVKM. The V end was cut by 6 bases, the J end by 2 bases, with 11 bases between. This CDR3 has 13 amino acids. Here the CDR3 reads CASRAGGPYEQYF. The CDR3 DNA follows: TGTGCCAGCAGGGCCGGGGGCCCCTACGAGCAGTACTTC.

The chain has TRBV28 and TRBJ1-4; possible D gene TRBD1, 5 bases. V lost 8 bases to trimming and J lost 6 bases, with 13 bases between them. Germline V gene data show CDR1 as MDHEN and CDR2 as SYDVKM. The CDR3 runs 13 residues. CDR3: CASSGGGDEKLFF. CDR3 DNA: TGTGCCAGCTCGGGCGGGGGGGATGAAAAACTGTTTTTT.

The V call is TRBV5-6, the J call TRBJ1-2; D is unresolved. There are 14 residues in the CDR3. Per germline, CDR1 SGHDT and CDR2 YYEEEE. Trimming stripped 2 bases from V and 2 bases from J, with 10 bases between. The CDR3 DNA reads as TGTGCCAGCAGCTTTAGTAACGTCAACTATGGCTACACCTTC. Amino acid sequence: CASSFSNVNYGYTF.

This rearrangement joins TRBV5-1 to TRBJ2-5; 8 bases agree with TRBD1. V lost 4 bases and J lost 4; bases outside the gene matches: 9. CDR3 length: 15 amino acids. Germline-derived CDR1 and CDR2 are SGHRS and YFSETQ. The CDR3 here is CASSPRTGNGETQYF. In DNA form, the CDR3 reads TGCGCCAGCAGCCCGCGGACAGGGAATGGAGAGACCCAGTACTTC.

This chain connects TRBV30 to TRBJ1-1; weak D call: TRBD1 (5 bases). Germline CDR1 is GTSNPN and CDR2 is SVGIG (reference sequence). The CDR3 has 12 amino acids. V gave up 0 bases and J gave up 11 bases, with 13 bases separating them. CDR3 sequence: CAWSVVGPQAFF. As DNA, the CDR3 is TGTGCCTGGAGTGTAGTGGGACCGCAGGCTTTCTTT.

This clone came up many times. CDR3 nucleotide sequence: TGTGCCAGCAGCTTTCTGTCGCAGGGAACCGGGGAGCTGTTTTTT. The encoded protein is CASSFLSQGTGELFF. The genes are TRBV7-9 and TRBJ2-2, with a tentative D call TRBD1 (5 bases). This CDR3 spans 15 amino acids. Trimming removed 3 bases from V and 5 bases from J, with 13 bases in between. The germline CDR1 and CDR2 sequences are SEHNR and FQNEAQ (reference sequence).

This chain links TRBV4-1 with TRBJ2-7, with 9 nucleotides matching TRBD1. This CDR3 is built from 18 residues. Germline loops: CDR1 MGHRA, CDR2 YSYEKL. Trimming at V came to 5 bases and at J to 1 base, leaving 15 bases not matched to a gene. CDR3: CASSALQRGGTGSYEQYF. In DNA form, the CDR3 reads TGCGCCAGCAGCGCCCTACAGAGAGGAGGGACAGGGTCCTACGAGCAGTACTTC.